This TCR beta chain was retrieved from a study of control samples from healthy donors and cancer patients. This table comes from immunoSEQ multiplex PCR, and its TCRdb copy is limited to in-frame clones, with some not included. Of fewer than 200,000 clones in the sample, approximately 90% are singletons; the top ten hold around 11%. The CDR3 runs 16 residues. Per the germline V gene, CDR1 is SGHNT and CDR2 is YYREEE (reference sequence). V was clipped by 2 bases and J by 0 bases, with 12 bases between them. The chain recombines TRBV5-4 with TRBJ2-1, with a possible D match to TRBD2 (6 bases). The TCR sequence derives from a man aged 25 to 40 in good health. What was sequenced was blood. The CDR3 protein is CASSLAGMSSYNEQFF. DNA for the CDR3: TGTGCCAGCAGCTTAGCGGGCATGAGCTCCTACAATGAGCAGTTCTTC.